Shown below are 2 T cell receptor beta chains from a single sample sequenced in a study of tumor-infiltrating lymphocytes in oesophageal squamous cell carcinoma. One entry per CDR3 protein, called by TCRdb with MiXCR from the PCR reads. The sample includes around 18,000 distinct CDR3 sequences, 40% to 45% seen only once; the top ten take under 35%. The sequenced sample was esophageal tumor tissue. The source of these receptors is a male donor with esophageal squamous cell carcinoma.

The CDR3 DNA reads TGTGCCAGCAGCACACTAGGGACAGATACGCAGTATTTT. Protein sequence: CASSTLGTDTQYF. This sequence joins TRBV7-2 and TRBJ2-3, with D possibly matching TRBD2 (5 bases). The length of the CDR3 is 13 residues. Germline-derived CDR1 and CDR2 are SGHTA and FQGNSA. V lost 5 bases to trimming and J lost 3 bases, with 9 bases between them.

This clonotype was detected ten times or more. The chain employs TRBV27 and TRBJ2-3, with 9 bases identical to TRBD2. The germline CDR1 and CDR2 sequences are MNHEY and SMNVEV (reference sequence). J was trimmed by 2 bases and V by 6 bases; bases with no gene match: 6. CDR3 length: 15 residues. The chain's CDR3 is CASRAGTSFTDTQYF. The CDR3 DNA sequence: TGTGCCAGCAGGGCCGGGACTAGCTTCACAGATACGCAGTATTTT.